This T cell receptor beta chain was identified during a study of T cells in Graves' hyperthyroidism and ophthalmopathy. Study results and caveats: In simple terms, a model built on 13 V-J features told ophthalmopathy apart from stable hyperthyroidism.

The CDR3 sequence is 15 residues long. Between the trimmed V and J ends, which lost 0 bases and 9 bases, there was a span of 13 bases. Germline V lookup: CDR1 SGHKS, CDR2 YYEKEE (reference sequence). TCR beta CDR3 region amplification was performed from RNA transcripts. The TCR CDR3 first-round RT-PCR relied on the HTBI primer set. TCRdb recomputed calls from the multiplex PCR reads with MiXCR, one row per CDR3 protein. The sample carries roughly 200,000 distinct CDR3 sequences, less than 20% recorded once. This clonotype was counted a few times. Its antigen is undetermined. Graves' hyperthyroidism without ophthalmopathy progression within 18 months was termed stable. With a duration under 2 months, the hyperthyroidism was newly diagnosed in patients aged 18 to 65.

This sequence originates from a woman aged 50 to 60 with Graves' hyperthyroidism. The specimen sequenced was blood. V and J are TRBV5-5 and TRBJ1-6; D gene ambiguous. CDR3 coding DNA: TGTGCCAGCAGCTTGGAGACTCTCCGGGGTTCACCCCTCCACTTT. Amino acids: CASSLETLRGSPLHF.